Shown below are 8 T cell receptor beta chains from a single sample sequenced in a study of blood T cell repertoires in COVID-19 (dated by TCRdb to 2020 to 2022). The method was the immunoSEQ multiplex PCR assay. The source is immuneACCESS, and TCRdb retained only in-frame sequences with V and J called. Part of the clones is not carried over; for the studies checked, unresolved V genes explain less than half of this, and the remainder is unexplained. This sample comprises approximately 170,000 clones, about 84% of them detected only once. The ten largest clones represent 10% to 15% of the sample. Sequencing used PBMCs or T cells enriched from blood (not recorded which). All receptors come from a man between 45 and 60 years old who had recovered from COVID-19.

The rearrangement links TRBV19 to TRBJ1-2; D is undetermined. The V gene lost 2 bases and the J gene lost 4 bases, with 14 bases spanning the gap. The CDR3 sequence is 15 residues long. Germline values: CDR1 LNHDA, CDR2 SQIVND (reference sequence). CDR3 amino acids: CASSILVSAGYGYTF. In DNA, the CDR3 is TGTGCCAGTAGTATACTGGTCTCTGCGGGCTATGGCTACACCTTC.

The V and J genes are TRBV11-3 and TRBJ2-1, with 15 bases matching TRBD2. Trimming removed 5 bases from V and 9 bases from J; junction bases left unmatched: 2. CDR1 is SGHNT and CDR2 is YENEEA in the germline V gene. There are 14 residues in the CDR3. The CDR3 bases are TGTGCCAGCAGCCGGACTAGCGGGGGGGGTGAGCAGTTCTTC. This translates into CASSRTSGGGEQFF.

The chain combines TRBV4-2 with TRBJ1-5, with 8 bases fitting TRBD1. CDR1 is LGHNA and CDR2 is YNFKEQ in the germline V gene. With V trimmed by 1 base and J by 4 bases, 3 bases remained unmatched. This CDR3 comprises 15 residues. The CDR3 DNA reads as TGTGCCAGCAGCCAAGGACAGGGGACTAATCAGCCCCAGCATTTT. Encoded protein: CASSQGQGTNQPQHF.

V usage is TRBV5-1 and J usage is TRBJ1-1; a possible D gene is TRBD1 (5 bases). V was trimmed by 0 bases and J by 0 bases, leaving 27 bases between them. The CDR3 loop spans 21 amino acids. CDR1 and CDR2 from the germline V gene are SGHRS and YFSETQ. The DNA of the CDR3 is TGCGCCAGCAGCTTGGCCGGACTGCGAGCGGGGTCAGGGAGGATGAACACTGAAGCTTTCTTT. It encodes CASSLAGLRAGSGRMNTEAFF.

This chain uses TRBV7-9 with TRBJ2-5; 9 bases are shared with TRBD2. Trimming removed 5 bases from V and 3 bases from J; junction bases left unmatched: 4. The CDR3 sequence is 14 residues long. Germline V gene lookup returns CDR1 SEHNR and CDR2 FQNEAQ (reference sequence). Here the CDR3 reads CASSPGLAEETQYF. CDR3 DNA sequence: TGTGCCAGCAGCCCGGGACTAGCTGAAGAGACCCAGTACTTC.

This chain links TRBV7-3 with TRBJ1-6, with TRBD1 matching over 9 bases. In germline, CDR1 is SGHTA, CDR2 FQGTGA. The CDR3 spans 14 residues. V lost 4 bases to trimming and J lost 9 bases; unmatched junction nucleotides: 4. CDR3 residues: CASSSTGGGSPLHF. The CDR3 DNA reads TGTGCCAGCAGCTCGACAGGGGGTGGTTCACCCCTCCACTTT. The full variable domain, in which reference TRBV7-3 and TRBJ1-6 provide the parts outside the CDR3, is GAGVSQTPSNKVTEKGKYVELRCDPISGHTALYWYRQSLGQGPEFLIYFQGTGAADDSGLPNDRFFAVRPEGSVSTLKIQRTERGDSAVYLCASSSTGGGSPLHFGNGTRLTVT.

The chain is built from TRBV19 and TRBJ2-7; 7 bases line up with TRBD1. Germline V gene data show CDR1 as LNHDA and CDR2 as SQIVND (reference sequence). The CDR3 spans 14 residues. Germline trimming cut 4 bases from V and 3 bases from J; bases unmatched to any gene: 6. CDR3 sequence reads: CASSTRDRSYEQYF. Here the CDR3 DNA reads TGTGCCAGTAGTACCCGGGACAGAAGCTACGAGCAGTACTTC.

Here the CDR3 DNA reads TGCAGTGCTAGTCCGCCCCGCGTCGTCTCTGGAAACACCATATATTTT. Its protein product is CSASPPRVVSGNTIYF. The rearrangement joins TRBV20-1 to TRBJ1-3; no firm D call. Looked up from germline, CDR1 is DFQATT and CDR2 is SNEGSKA (reference sequence). V dropped 3 bases and J dropped 0 bases, with 15 bases sitting between them. The CDR3 spans 16 residues.